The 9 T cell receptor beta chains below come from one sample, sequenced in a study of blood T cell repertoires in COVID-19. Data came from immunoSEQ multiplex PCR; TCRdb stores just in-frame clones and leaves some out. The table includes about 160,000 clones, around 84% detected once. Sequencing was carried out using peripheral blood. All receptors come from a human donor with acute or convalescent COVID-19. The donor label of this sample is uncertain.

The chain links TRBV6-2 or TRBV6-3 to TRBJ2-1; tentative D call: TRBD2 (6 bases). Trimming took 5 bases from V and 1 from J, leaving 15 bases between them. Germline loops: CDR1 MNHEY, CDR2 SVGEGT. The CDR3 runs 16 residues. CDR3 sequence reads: CASSPHYGGSYNEQFF. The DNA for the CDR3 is TGTGCCAGCAGTCCCCACTACGGGGGATCCTACAATGAGCAGTTCTTC.

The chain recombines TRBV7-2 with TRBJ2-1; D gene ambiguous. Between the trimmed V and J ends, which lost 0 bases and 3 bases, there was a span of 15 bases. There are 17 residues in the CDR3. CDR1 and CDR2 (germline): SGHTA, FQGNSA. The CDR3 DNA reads TGTGCCAGCAGCTTAGCTGAAGGAGCAACTTACTACAATGAGCAGTTCTTC. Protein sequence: CASSLAEGATYYNEQFF.

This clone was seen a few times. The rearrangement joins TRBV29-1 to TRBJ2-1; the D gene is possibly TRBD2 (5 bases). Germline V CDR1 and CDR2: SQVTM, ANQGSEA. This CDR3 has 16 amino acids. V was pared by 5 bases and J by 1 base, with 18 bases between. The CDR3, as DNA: TGCAGCGTTTTCCCTCCACGAGGGCCTTCCTACAATGAGCAGTTCTTC. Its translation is CSVFPPRGPSYNEQFF.

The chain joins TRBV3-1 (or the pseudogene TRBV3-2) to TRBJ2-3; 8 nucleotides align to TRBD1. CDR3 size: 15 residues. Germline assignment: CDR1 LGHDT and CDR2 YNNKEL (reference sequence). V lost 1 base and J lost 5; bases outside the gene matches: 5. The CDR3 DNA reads TGTGCCAGCAGCCAAGGAACAGGGGGTCAAGATACGCAGTATTTT. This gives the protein CASSQGTGGQDTQYF.

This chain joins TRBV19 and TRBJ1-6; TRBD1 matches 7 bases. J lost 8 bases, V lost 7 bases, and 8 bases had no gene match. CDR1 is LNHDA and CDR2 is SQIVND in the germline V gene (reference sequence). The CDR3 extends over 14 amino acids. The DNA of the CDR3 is TGTGCCAGTAACAACAGGGGTTTGCATTCACCCCTCCACTTT. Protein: CASNNRGLHSPLHF.

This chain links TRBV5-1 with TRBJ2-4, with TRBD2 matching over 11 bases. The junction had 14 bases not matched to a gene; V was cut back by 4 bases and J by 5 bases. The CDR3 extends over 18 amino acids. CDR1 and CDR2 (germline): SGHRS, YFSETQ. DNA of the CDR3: TGCGCCAGCAGCCGTATGGGATTACTAGCGGGGGATGAAAACATTCAGTACTTC. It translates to CASSRMGLLAGDENIQYF.

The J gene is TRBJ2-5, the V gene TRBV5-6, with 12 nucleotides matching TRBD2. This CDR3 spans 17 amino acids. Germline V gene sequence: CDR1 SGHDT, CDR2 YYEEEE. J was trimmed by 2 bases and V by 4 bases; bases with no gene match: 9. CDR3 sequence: CASSRGTSGPMQETQYF. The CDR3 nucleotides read TGTGCCAGCAGCCGCGGGACTAGCGGGCCTATGCAAGAGACCCAGTACTTC.

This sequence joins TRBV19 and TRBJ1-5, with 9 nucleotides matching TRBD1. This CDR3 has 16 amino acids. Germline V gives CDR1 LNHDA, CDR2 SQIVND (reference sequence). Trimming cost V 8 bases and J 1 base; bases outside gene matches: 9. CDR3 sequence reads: CASARDRERSNQPQHF. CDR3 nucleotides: TGTGCCAGTGCCCGGGACAGGGAAAGAAGCAATCAGCCCCAGCATTTT.

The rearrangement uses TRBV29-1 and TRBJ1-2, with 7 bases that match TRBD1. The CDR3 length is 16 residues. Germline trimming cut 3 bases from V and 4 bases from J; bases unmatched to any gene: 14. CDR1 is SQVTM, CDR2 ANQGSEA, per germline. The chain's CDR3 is CSVDHARQGPIYGYTF. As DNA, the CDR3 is TGCAGCGTTGACCACGCCAGACAGGGCCCGATCTATGGCTACACCTTC. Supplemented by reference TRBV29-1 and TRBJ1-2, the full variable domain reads SAVISQKPSRDICQRGTSLTIQCQVDSQVTMMFWYRQQPGQSLTLIATANQGSEATYESGFVIDKFPISRPNLTFSTLTVSNMSPEDSSIYLCSVDHARQGPIYGYTFGSGTRLTVV.